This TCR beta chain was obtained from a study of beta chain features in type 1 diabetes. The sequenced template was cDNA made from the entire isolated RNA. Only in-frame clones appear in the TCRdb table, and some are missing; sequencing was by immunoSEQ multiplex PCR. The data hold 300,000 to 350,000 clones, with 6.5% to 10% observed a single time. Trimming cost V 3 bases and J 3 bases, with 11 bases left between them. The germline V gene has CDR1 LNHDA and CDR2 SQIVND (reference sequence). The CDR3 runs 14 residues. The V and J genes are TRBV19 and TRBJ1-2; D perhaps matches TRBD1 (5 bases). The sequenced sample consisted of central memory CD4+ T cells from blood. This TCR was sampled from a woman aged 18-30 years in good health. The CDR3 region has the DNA TGTGCCAGTAGTATGGGTACAGGACACTATGGCTACACCTTC. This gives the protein CASSMGTGHYGYTF.